This T cell receptor (beta chain) stems from a study of cytotoxic CD8 clonotypes in ibrutinib-treated CLL. Whole-study findings and limits: Rare overall, public clonotypes shrank or held steady under therapy. Clonality climbed at ibrutinib response, then dropped toward baseline at progression.

Points on this clone: Its antigen remains unidentified.

Germline V lookup: CDR1 LNHDA, CDR2 SQIVND (reference sequence). The CDR3 totals 13 residues. V dropped 4 bases and J dropped 5 bases, with 10 bases sitting between them. TCRdb's copy holds only in-frame clones and misses some; the assay was immunoSEQ multiplex PCR. In the table there are 200,000 to 250,000 clones, over 65% of which are singletons. The source was PBMCs, collected after 12 months of ibrutinib treatment. The chain is built from TRBV19 and TRBJ2-3; D gene uncertain. The source of this sequence is a human donor with chronic lymphocytic leukemia. The CDR3 DNA follows: TGTGCCAGTAGTAGGACGATAGGAGATACGCAGTATTTT. This translates into CASSRTIGDTQYF.